The 23 T cell receptor beta chains listed next were all sequenced from one sample in a study of cytomegalovirus exposure and HLA in healthy donors. Use of 60 Vbeta and 13 Jbeta primers characterized the PCR. Only in-frame clones appear in the TCRdb table, and some are missing; sequencing was by immunoSEQ multiplex PCR. The sample contains about 190,000 clones, just under 75% of which appear only once. Material: PBMCs. The receptor set was obtained from a woman younger than 45 in good health and CMV-seropositive.

The V gene is TRBV27, the J gene TRBJ1-2, with 10 bases fitting TRBD1. CDR3 size: 15 residues. Losses at the gene ends were 5 bases for V and 4 bases for J; bases not matched to a gene: 7. Germline CDR1 is MNHEY and CDR2 is SMNVEV (reference sequence). CDR3 nucleotide sequence: TGTGCCAGCAGTAGTCCGGGACAGGGGAGCTATGGCTACACCTTC. As protein: CASSSPGQGSYGYTF.

The chain recombines TRBV9 with TRBJ2-7, with 9 bases aligning to TRBD2. Germline CDR1 SGDLS, CDR2 YYNGEE. V lost 3 bases, J lost 6 bases, and 7 bases stayed unmatched. This CDR3 contains 14 residues. The DNA for the CDR3 is TGTGCCAGCAGCGCCCGACTAGCGGAGGGCGAGCAGTACTTC. Translating it yields CASSARLAEGEQYF. The variable domain in full, completed from reference TRBV9 and TRBJ2-7, reads DSGVTQTPKHLITATGQRVTLRCSPRSGDLSVYWYQQSLDQGLQFLIQYYNGEERAKGNILERFSAQQFPDLHSELNLSSLELGDSALYFCASSARLAEGEQYFGPGTRLTVT.

In DNA form, the CDR3 reads TGTGCCAGCAGTTACGGGACAGGGAGAGGCTATGGCTACACCTTC. Translation gives CASSYGTGRGYGYTF. The V call is TRBV6-5, the J call TRBJ1-2; 9 bases map to TRBD1. Germline CDR1 reads MNHEY; CDR2 reads SVGAGI. The V gene end was trimmed by 2 bases and the J gene end by 4 bases; junction bases not matched to a gene: 5. The CDR3 runs to 15 residues.

The gene calls are TRBV6-5 and TRBJ1-2; D possibly corresponds to TRBD1 (6 bases). The CDR3 spans 14 residues. Germline CDR1 reads MNHEY; CDR2 reads SVGAGI. Trimming removed 6 bases from V and 2 bases from J, with 13 bases in between. This chain's CDR3 is CASSLGHRNYGYTF. CDR3 DNA sequence: TGTGCCAGCAGCCTGGGACACAGAAACTATGGCTACACCTTC.

The V gene is TRBV5-4, the J gene TRBJ2-5, with 8 bases that match TRBD1. CDR3 length equals 15 residues. Per germline, CDR1 SGHNT and CDR2 YYREEE (reference sequence). J gave up 2 bases and V 0 bases, and 3 bases lay outside the gene matches. The CDR3 region is CASSLGRGRQETQYF. The CDR3 nucleotides are TGTGCCAGCAGCTTGGGCAGGGGGCGGCAAGAGACCCAGTACTTC.

The chain carries TRBV7-9 and TRBJ1-5; D is perhaps TRBD1 (5 bases). V lost 5 bases and J 2 bases, leaving 19 bases between the germline ends. Germline V gene sequence: CDR1 SEHNR, CDR2 FQNEAQ (reference sequence). The CDR3 contains 17 residues. Written as DNA, the CDR3 is TGTGCCAGCAGCCCCTCTCGGGAGGGGAAAGGCAATCAGCCCCAGCATTTT. Translation gives CASSPSREGKGNQPQHF.

The chain links TRBV11-2 to TRBJ1-1; D may be TRBD1 (6 bases). Germline assignment: CDR1 SGHAT and CDR2 FQNNGV. The CDR3 consists of 15 residues. Deletions cut 5 bases from V and 4 bases from J, with 17 bases between. The CDR3 sequence: CASSHPGRGGTEAFF. The CDR3 coding sequence is TGTGCCAGCAGCCACCCGGGGAGGGGGGGCACTGAAGCTTTCTTT.

The chain carries TRBV28 and TRBJ1-4; the D gene is possibly TRBD1 (5 bases). The germline V gene encodes CDR1 MDHEN and CDR2 SYDVKM. V lost 2 bases, J lost 3 bases, and 10 bases lay in between. This CDR3 region has 15 residues. The CDR3 is CASSLPRAPNEKLFF. The CDR3 DNA reads TGTGCCAGCAGTTTACCCAGGGCCCCTAATGAAAAACTGTTTTTT.

This clone was seen only a few times. This sequence joins TRBV5-4 and TRBJ2-7; 9 bases are a match to TRBD1. Germline assignment: CDR1 SGHNT and CDR2 YYREEE (reference sequence). After removal of 4 bases from V and 0 bases from J, the junction contained 8 bases not matched to a gene. This CDR3 comprises 16 residues. Here the CDR3 reads CASSNTGGRSSYEQYF. The CDR3 DNA sequence: TGTGCCAGCAGCAACACAGGGGGCCGGAGCTCCTACGAGCAGTACTTC.

This chain joins TRBV28 and TRBJ2-7; D not resolved. CDR1 is MDHEN, CDR2 SYDVKM, per germline. The CDR3 has 12 amino acids. Trimming left V 6 bases short and J 6 bases short, with 12 bases between. CDR3 DNA sequence: TGTGCCAGCAGCACCCCTGGGCTCGAGCAGTACTTC. Amino acid sequence: CASSTPGLEQYF.

The CDR3 DNA sequence: TGCAGCGTTGCCGAGACTAGCGGGAACACCGGGGAGCTGTTTTTT. This codes for CSVAETSGNTGELFF. V and J are TRBV29-1 and TRBJ2-2; 9 bases are a match to TRBD2. The germline V gene encodes CDR1 SQVTM and CDR2 ANQGSEA. This CDR3 comprises 15 residues. The J segment lost 1 base and the V segment lost 4 bases, leaving 4 bases of the junction unmatched.

The chain recombines TRBV19 with TRBJ1-2; D unclear. V was cut by 8 bases and J by 6 bases, with 22 bases left in between. The CDR3 consists of 15 residues. Germline loops: CDR1 LNHDA, CDR2 SQIVND (reference sequence). The CDR3 coding sequence is TGTGCCAGTGGGCCAGAACGAACCCCGATTAATGGCTACACCTTC. This gives the protein CASGPERTPINGYTF.

This clone was counted a few times. The rearrangement links TRBV27 to TRBJ2-1, with 10 bases fitting TRBD2. The V gene's germline CDR1 is MNHEY and CDR2 SMNVEV (reference sequence). The CDR3 runs 16 residues. Trimming took 7 bases from V and 2 from J; bases not matched to a gene: 8. This CDR3 is CASKRTSGVTYNEQFF. For the CDR3, the DNA is TGTGCCAGCAAACGGACTAGCGGAGTTACCTACAATGAGCAGTTCTTC.

This chain joins TRBV4-1 and TRBJ2-7; D is uncertain. Germline assignment: CDR1 MGHRA and CDR2 YSYEKL. The CDR3 runs to 15 residues. Between the trimmed V and J ends, which lost 4 bases and 2 bases, there was a span of 15 bases. The CDR3 loop is CASSLLVEGAYEQYF. The CDR3 DNA reads as TGCGCCAGCAGCCTCCTGGTAGAAGGAGCCTACGAGCAGTACTTC.

This clone occurred a few times. The rearrangement uses TRBV7-9 and TRBJ2-7; 8 nucleotides agree with TRBD1. The junction had 7 bases not matched to a gene; V was cut back by 0 bases and J by 12 bases. The CDR3 has 13 residues. Per the germline V gene, CDR1 is SEHNR and CDR2 is FQNEAQ (reference sequence). The CDR3 DNA follows: TGTGCCAGCAGCTTAGCGACAGGGGTCGAAGCGTACTTC. This encodes CASSLATGVEAYF.

A remark on this clone: One end of the junction is discordant with germline, which a read error may explain. The V gene is TRBV18, the J gene TRBJ2-1; 14 bases align to TRBD2. The CDR3 is made up of 17 amino acids. Per the germline V gene, CDR1 is KGHSH and CDR2 is LQKENI. CDR3 residues: CASSPPTSGRDPLAQFF. CDR3 nucleotide sequence: TGTGCCAGCTCGCCACCGACTAGCGGGAGGGACCCACTAGCGCAGTTCTTC.

The chain has TRBV6-6 and TRBJ2-5; 12 bases agree with TRBD2. CDR3 length equals 16 residues. CDR1 is MNHNY, CDR2 SVGAGI, per germline (reference sequence). Losses at the gene ends were 4 bases for V and 5 bases for J; bases not matched to a gene: 8. The CDR3 loop reads CASSFHRLAGEETQYF. The CDR3 DNA follows: TGTGCCAGCAGTTTCCATCGACTAGCGGGAGAGGAGACCCAGTACTTC.

This chain connects TRBV25-1 to TRBJ2-3; 12 nucleotides match TRBD2. This CDR3 region has 14 residues. Per germline, CDR1 MGHDK and CDR2 SYGVNS. V was clipped by 7 bases and J by 1 base; unmatched bases: 0. The CDR3 DNA sequence: TGTGCCAGCACTAGCGGGAGGGGCACAGATACGCAGTATTTT. Protein product: CASTSGRGTDTQYF.

The chain links TRBV5-5 to TRBJ2-7; no firm D call. The CDR3 is 14 amino acids. Germline-derived CDR1 and CDR2 are SGHKS and YYEKEE (reference sequence). The V and J ends lost 0 bases and 5 bases respectively, with 12 bases between them. CDR3 coding DNA: TGTGCCAGCAGCTTGGAAATGAGCCTAAACGAGCAGTACTTC. This codes for CASSLEMSLNEQYF.

The chain couples TRBV29-1 to TRBJ2-3; 10 bases are a match to TRBD1. Germline V gene sequence: CDR1 SQVTM, CDR2 ANQGSEA. V shed 6 bases and J 2 bases; nucleotides not matched to a gene: 8. The CDR3 totals 15 residues. CDR3 DNA: TGCAGCGTACACACCGGGACAGGGGCCACAGATACGCAGTATTTT. It encodes CSVHTGTGATDTQYF.

The V call is TRBV6-1, the J call TRBJ1-4; D may be TRBD1 (6 bases). Between the trimmed V and J ends, which lost 4 bases and 7 bases, there was a span of 16 bases. Germline V lookup: CDR1 MNHNS, CDR2 SASEGT. CDR3 length: 15 amino acids. In DNA, the CDR3 is TGTGCCAGCAGTGCGCCGGGGGGGGCGAGTGAAAAACTGTTTTTT. Protein sequence: CASSAPGGASEKLFF.

The chain employs TRBV12-5 and TRBJ2-7; D unresolved. The CDR3 is 11 amino acids. V lost 5 bases and J 4 bases, leaving 6 bases between the germline ends. Germline CDR1 and CDR2: LGHNT and FRNRAP. The DNA for the CDR3 is TGTGCTAGTGGTGTAGAGTACGAGCAGTACTTC. It is translated as CASGVEYEQYF.

This chain uses TRBV27 with TRBJ2-1; 8 nucleotides match TRBD2. Germline CDR1 and CDR2: MNHEY and SMNVEV (reference sequence). The CDR3 is made up of 18 amino acids. Trimming at V came to 0 bases and at J to 0 bases, leaving 7 bases not matched to a gene. This chain's CDR3 is CASSLSIFSGSSYNEQFF. The CDR3 DNA follows: TGTGCCAGCAGTTTATCGATCTTCAGCGGGAGCTCCTACAATGAGCAGTTCTTC.